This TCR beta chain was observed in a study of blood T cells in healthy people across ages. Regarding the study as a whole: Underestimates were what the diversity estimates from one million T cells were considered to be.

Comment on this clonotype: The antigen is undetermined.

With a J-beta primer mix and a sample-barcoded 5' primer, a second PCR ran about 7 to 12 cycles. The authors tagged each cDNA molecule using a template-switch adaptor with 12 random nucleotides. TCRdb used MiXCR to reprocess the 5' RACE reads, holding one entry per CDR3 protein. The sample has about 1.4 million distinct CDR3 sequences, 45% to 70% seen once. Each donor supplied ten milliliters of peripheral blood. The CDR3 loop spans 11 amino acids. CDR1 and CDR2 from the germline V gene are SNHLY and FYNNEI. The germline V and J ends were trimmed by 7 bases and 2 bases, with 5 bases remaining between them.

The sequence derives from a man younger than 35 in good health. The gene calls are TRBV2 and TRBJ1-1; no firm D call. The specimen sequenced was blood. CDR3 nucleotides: TGTGCCAGCAAGGAAAACACTGAAGCTTTCTTT. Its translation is CASKENTEAFF. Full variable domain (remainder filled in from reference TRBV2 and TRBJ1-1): EPEVTQTPSHQVTQMGQEVILRCVPISNHLYFYWYRQILGQKVEFLVSFYNNEISEKSEIFDDQFSVERPDGSNFTLKIRSTKLEDSAMYFCASKENTEAFFGQGTRLTVV.